Following are 25 T cell receptor beta chains from one sample sequenced in a study of post-analysis software for immune sequencing data. Study-wide results and caveats: Roughly 5 TRBV segments occurring more often in patients than controls included TRBV5-6, TRBV5-1 and TRBV20-1.

Researchers reported that TCR beta cDNA libraries carried unique molecular identifiers. MiXCR, run by TCRdb on the PCR reads, gives a single entry per CDR3 protein. The table has 350,000 to 450,000 distinct CDR3 sequences, about a third seen once; the top ten hold 10% to 15%. Their antigens remain unidentified. The source material was blood. The receptors stem from a girl aged 10 to 17 with multiple sclerosis.

This sequence joins TRBV10-3 and TRBJ1-1; 7 bases align to TRBD1. The CDR3 is 18 amino acids. Germline CDR1 and CDR2: ENHRY and SYGVKD. V gave up 3 bases and J gave up 0 bases; unmatched junction bases: 13. CDR3 coding DNA: TGTGCCATCAGTGACCCACCAGGGGGAAGGTCAATGAACACTGAAGCTTTCTTT. Translating it yields CAISDPPGGRSMNTEAFF.

The V and J genes are TRBV28 and TRBJ2-6; D gene ambiguous. Trimming cost V 6 bases and J 1 base, with 10 bases left between them. CDR1 is MDHEN, CDR2 SYDVKM, per germline. The CDR3 is made up of 15 amino acids. The CDR3 coding sequence is TGTGCCAGCAGGCCGGAAGGATCTGGGGCCAACGTCCTGACTTTC. Its translation: CASRPEGSGANVLTF.

CDR3 sequence (DNA): TGTGCCAGCACCCCTCCTGGACAGGACGTCTCCTACGAGCAGTACTTC. Translated, it gives CASTPPGQDVSYEQYF. The V call is TRBV12-3 or TRBV12-4, the J call TRBJ2-7, with 7 bases that match TRBD1. With V trimmed by 7 bases and J by 0 bases, 12 bases remained unmatched. This CDR3 spans 16 amino acids.

This sequence joins TRBV20-1 and TRBJ1-1, with D possibly being TRBD1 (5 bases). CDR1 is DFQATT and CDR2 is SNEGSKA in the germline V gene (reference sequence). The CDR3 consists of 13 residues. Trimming cost V 3 bases and J 6 bases, with 14 bases left between them. Written as DNA, the CDR3 is TGCAGTGCTAGCGGGGTGAAAGGGGCTGAAGCTTTCTTT. Amino acids: CSASGVKGAEAFF.

A few counts support this clonotype. The chain recombines TRBV7-4 with TRBJ1-5; possibly TRBD1 for D (5 bases). Deletions cut 6 bases from V and 7 bases from J, with 19 bases between. The CDR3 has 15 residues. Per germline, CDR1 SGHVT and CDR2 SQSDAQ. Here the CDR3 reads CASRKPRGGNQPQHF. Written as DNA, the CDR3 is TGTGCCAGCAGAAAACCTCGTGGGGGAAACCAGCCCCAGCATTTT.

The gene calls are TRBV6-5 and TRBJ1-5; the match to TRBD1 covers 8 bases. CDR3 size: 14 residues. J was trimmed by 9 bases and V by 5 bases; bases with no gene match: 9. CDR1 is MNHEY and CDR2 is SVGAGI in the germline V gene. The chain's CDR3 is CASSNDRGWPPQHF. The CDR3 DNA is TGTGCCAGCAGTAATGACAGGGGATGGCCGCCCCAGCATTTT.

This clonotype was detected a few times. This chain uses TRBV4-1 with TRBJ2-7; perhaps TRBD1 as D (5 bases). Trimming took off 1 base at V and 5 bases at J, with 12 bases between the two ends. This CDR3 is built from 14 residues. Germline V lookup: CDR1 MGHRA, CDR2 YSYEKL. CDR3 coding DNA: TGCGCCAGCAGCCAAGTAAGGGGTCTACACGAGCAGTACTTC. Protein product: CASSQVRGLHEQYF.

This clonotype was seen once. This chain uses TRBV15 with TRBJ1-5; TRBD1 matches 9 bases. V shed 3 bases, J shed 7 bases, and the junction held 10 bases outside the gene matches. The CDR3 has 16 amino acids. The V gene's germline CDR1 is LNHNV and CDR2 YYDKDF (reference sequence). The CDR3 bases are TGTGCCACCAGCAGGACACAGGGGGCGTGGGGGCAGCCCCAGCATTTT. Encoded protein: CATSRTQGAWGQPQHF.

This rearrangement joins TRBV4-1 to TRBJ2-1; 9 nucleotides align to TRBD2. The V gene end was trimmed by 1 base and the J gene end by 8 bases; junction bases not matched to a gene: 9. This CDR3 has 16 amino acids. Germline assignment: CDR1 MGHRA and CDR2 YSYEKL. The CDR3 region is CASSQVFSGGLDEQFF. DNA for the CDR3: TGCGCCAGCAGCCAAGTGTTCAGCGGGGGGCTCGATGAGCAGTTCTTC.

CDR3 sequence (DNA): TGCAGCGTTGAAGAGTCGGCTAGCGGAGGGGGTGGGCAGCAGTACTTC. Protein: CSVEESASGGGGQQYF. The chain is built from TRBV29-1 and TRBJ2-5, with D perhaps TRBD2 (7 bases). The length of the CDR3 is 16 residues. CDR1 SQVTM and CDR2 ANQGSEA come from the germline V gene. V was pared by 0 bases and J by 11 bases, with 25 bases between.

This clonotype was seen a handful of times. The J gene is TRBJ2-5, the V gene TRBV28; the match to TRBD2 covers 12 bases. CDR3 length: 17 amino acids. CDR1 is MDHEN and CDR2 is SYDVKM in the germline V gene. J was trimmed by 4 bases and V by 3 bases; bases with no gene match: 9. The CDR3: CASSLLAGGLNRETQYF. The CDR3 DNA follows: TGTGCCAGCAGTTTGCTAGCGGGGGGGCTGAATCGAGAGACCCAGTACTTC.

This clonotype was seen more than once but under ten times. V and J are TRBV15 and TRBJ2-5; weak D call: TRBD2 (6 bases). The CDR3 contains 14 residues. Trimming cost V 6 bases and J 1 base, with 12 bases left between them. Germline V CDR1 and CDR2: LNHNV, YYDKDF (reference sequence). For the CDR3, the DNA is TGTGCCACCAGGACCGGGACTGTCCAAGAGACCCAGTACTTC. Encoded protein: CATRTGTVQETQYF. Complete variable domain (other parts from reference TRBV15 and TRBJ2-5): DAMVIQNPRYQVTQFGKPVTLSCSQTLNHNVMYWYQQKSSQAPKLLFHYYDKDFNNEADTPDNFQSRRPNTSFCFLDIRSPGLGDTAMYLCATRTGTVQETQYFGPGTRLLVL.

This clonotype was picked up a small number of times. The chain has TRBV20-1 and TRBJ1-5, with 7 bases matching TRBD1. The CDR3 consists of 13 residues. The V and J ends lost 1 base and 5 bases, in that order; junction bases with no gene match: 2. Germline-derived CDR1 and CDR2 are DFQATT and SNEGSKA (reference sequence). CDR3 nucleotides: TGCAGTGCTAGAGTAACAGGGGATCAGCCCCAGCATTTT. Protein: CSARVTGDQPQHF.

This sequence joins TRBV6-5 and TRBJ2-7; 7 bases line up with TRBD2. The CDR3 covers 16 residues. Germline V lookup: CDR1 MNHEY, CDR2 SVGAGI. Losses at the gene ends were 5 bases for V and 2 bases for J; bases not matched to a gene: 12. The CDR3 DNA reads TGTGCCAGCAGTAGTGGGGACCCGGGGGGTGCCTACGAGCAGTACTTC. Translated, it gives CASSSGDPGGAYEQYF.

This clonotype was found a few times. The chain recombines TRBV7-6 with TRBJ2-7; D perhaps matches TRBD2 (6 bases). Germline assignment: CDR1 SGHVS and CDR2 FNYEAQ. The CDR3 runs to 17 residues. V was shortened by 1 base and J by 4 bases, with 20 bases between the two germline ends. The CDR3 nucleotides are TGTGCCAGCAGCTTAGGGGGCACTAGCCTAATCGAATACGAGCAGTACTTC. Translated: CASSLGGTSLIEYEQYF.

The V and J genes are TRBV28 and TRBJ2-1; possibly TRBD1 or TRBD2 for D (5 bases each). The CDR3 spans 18 residues. With 5 bases removed from V and 0 bases from J, the gap between germline ends came to 20 bases. Germline CDR1 reads MDHEN; CDR2 reads SYDVKM. CDR3 nucleotides: TGTGCCAGCAGTCCTTTAGGGGAGATTACGAGCTCCTACAATGAGCAGTTCTTC. Its translation is CASSPLGEITSSYNEQFF.

The sample holds many counts of this clonotype. The chain joins TRBV7-9 to TRBJ1-2; 10 bases fit TRBD1. Germline CDR1 and CDR2: SEHNR and FQNEAQ (reference sequence). The CDR3 extends over 13 amino acids. The V gene end was trimmed by 5 bases and the J gene end by 8 bases; junction bases not matched to a gene: 5. The CDR3 DNA is TGTGCCAGCAGCCAAGGGACAGGGGACGGCTACACCTTC. Translation: CASSQGTGDGYTF.

The chain carries TRBV5-4 and TRBJ2-1, with 8 bases identical to TRBD1. Per germline, CDR1 SGHNT and CDR2 YYREEE (reference sequence). The CDR3 runs 16 residues. The V gene end was trimmed by 4 bases and the J gene end by 5 bases; junction bases not matched to a gene: 11. The CDR3 protein is CASSPDSAGGHNEQFF. The CDR3 nucleotides are TGTGCCAGCAGCCCCGACTCGGCAGGGGGCCACAATGAGCAGTTCTTC.

This clonotype has a single count. One junction end does not reproduce the germline sequence, and a read error may be involved. The chain recombines TRBV12-3 or TRBV12-4 with TRBJ2-7; 11 positions match TRBD2. The J call is doubtful: the DNA matches TRBJ2-5 better. The CDR3 runs to 15 residues. This CDR3 reads CACSVGLAAQETQYF. The CDR3, as DNA: TGTGCCTGCAGCGTGGGACTAGCGGCCCAAGAGACCCAGTACTTC.

The rearrangement joins TRBV20-1 to TRBJ1-2; D remains unclear. This CDR3 is built from 8 residues. Trimming took off 3 bases at V and 7 bases at J, with 0 bases between the two ends. CDR1 DFQATT and CDR2 SNEGSKA come from the germline V gene (reference sequence). Here the CDR3 reads CSASGYTF. The DNA for the CDR3 is TGCAGTGCTAGTGGCTACACCTTC.

This chain links TRBV5-1 with TRBJ2-3; D not certain. The V gene lost 3 bases and the J gene lost 1 base, with 9 bases spanning the gap. The CDR3 extends over 14 amino acids. Germline CDR1 reads SGHRS; CDR2 reads YFSETQ. The CDR3 DNA reads as TGCGCCAGCAGCTCCACCTGGGGCACAGATACGCAGTATTTT. Protein: CASSSTWGTDTQYF.

This clonotype was observed a few times. V usage is TRBV6-5 and J usage is TRBJ2-7; D is possibly TRBD1 (5 bases). V dropped 2 bases and J dropped 0 bases, with 11 bases sitting between them. Germline assignment: CDR1 MNHEY and CDR2 SVGAGI. This CDR3 has 15 amino acids. This CDR3 is CASSYAPDSSYEQYF. CDR3 nucleotide sequence: TGTGCCAGCAGTTACGCCCCCGACAGCTCCTACGAGCAGTACTTC.

CDR3 DNA sequence: TGTGCCAGCAGCAGGCAGTTAGCGGGGGTGCGCAATGAGCAGTTCTTC. This codes for CASSRQLAGVRNEQFF. The J gene is TRBJ2-1, the V gene TRBV5-5; 9 positions match TRBD2. V gave up 4 bases and J gave up 6 bases; unmatched junction bases: 11. This CDR3 has 16 residues. Looked up from germline, CDR1 is SGHKS and CDR2 is YYEKEE (reference sequence).

In this sample, this clonotype turned up many times. V and J are TRBV7-2 and TRBJ2-7; no definite D call. Trimming removed 1 base at V and 3 bases at J, with 19 bases between. This CDR3 is 17 amino acids long. CDR1 is SGHTA, CDR2 FQGNSA, per germline. The DNA for the CDR3 is TGTGCCAGCAGCTTAGAAGGTCATCGCACGGTGAACTACGAGCAGTACTTC. This translates into CASSLEGHRTVNYEQYF.

The chain's CDR3 is CASSFGGNQETQYF. The DNA for the CDR3 is TGCGCCAGCAGCTTTGGGGGGAACCAAGAGACCCAGTACTTC. The chain links TRBV5-1 to TRBJ2-5; D is possibly TRBD2 (6 bases). Between the trimmed V and J ends, which lost 2 bases and 0 bases, there was a span of 8 bases. The CDR3 is 14 residues long. Germline V lookup: CDR1 SGHRS, CDR2 YFSETQ.